The next 31 T cell receptor beta chains were all read from a single sample in a study of T cells in Graves' hyperthyroidism and ophthalmopathy. RNA transcripts gave rise to amplified TCR beta CDR3 regions. Carried out on the TCR CDR3, a first-round RT-PCR used the HTBI primer set. TCRdb used MiXCR to reprocess the multiplex PCR reads, holding one entry per CDR3 protein. The repertoire holds roughly 200,000 distinct CDR3 sequences, with about 17% as singletons. The sequencing sample was made of blood. All receptors come from a man aged 40-50 years with Graves' hyperthyroidism.

There are a few counts of this clonotype. The rearrangement joins TRBV7-6 to TRBJ2-5, with TRBD2 matching 14 bases. The V and J ends lost 4 bases and 4 bases, in that order; junction bases with no gene match: 5. CDR3 length equals 16 residues. The germline gives CDR1 SGHVS, CDR2 FNYEAQ. CDR3 bases: TGTGCCAGCAGCTGGACCGGGACTAGCGGGGGAGAGACCCAGTACTTC. Amino acids: CASSWTGTSGGETQYF.

The rearrangement joins TRBV27 to TRBJ2-6; D not certain. CDR1 and CDR2 (germline): MNHEY, SMNVEV (reference sequence). The CDR3 length is 14 residues. V was cut by 4 bases and J by 2 bases, with 6 bases left in between. The DNA of the CDR3 is TGTGCCAGCAGTTGGATAACTGGGGCCAACGTCCTGACTTTC. Residues: CASSWITGANVLTF.

This clonotype showed up just a few times. The J gene is TRBJ1-2, the V gene TRBV14; TRBD1 matches 7 bases. The CDR3 runs 17 residues. CDR1 SGHDN and CDR2 FVKESK come from the germline V gene. Trimming removed 3 bases from V and 5 bases from J; junction bases left unmatched: 15. CDR3 bases: TGTGCCAGCAGCCACGGTTTATTTCCGGACAGGACATATGGCTACACCTTC. The encoded protein is CASSHGLFPDRTYGYTF.

V usage is TRBV12-3 or TRBV12-4 and J usage is TRBJ2-7; TRBD2 aligns across 8 bases. CDR3 length: 17 amino acids. V dropped 3 bases and J dropped 0; count of bases not matched to a gene: 10. The CDR3 DNA sequence: TGTGCCAGCAGTTTTTCCGGGGGGGCTGTTAACTCCTACGAGCAGTACTTC. This gives the protein CASSFSGGAVNSYEQYF.

In its sample, this clonotype was seen many times. The rearrangement uses TRBV3-1 and TRBJ2-5; TRBD2 might be the D (6 bases). The CDR3 has 14 amino acids. Germline loops: CDR1 LGHDT, CDR2 YNNKEL (reference sequence). The germline V and J ends were trimmed by 0 bases and 5 bases, with 10 bases remaining between them. The CDR3 spells CASSQDQAGETQYF. The CDR3, as DNA: TGTGCCAGCAGCCAAGACCAGGCGGGGGAGACCCAGTACTTC.

This clonotype appeared many times. V and J are TRBV5-1 and TRBJ1-1; D gene unclear. The CDR3 extends over 15 amino acids. The V and J ends lost 0 bases and 0 bases respectively, with 9 bases between them. Per germline, CDR1 SGHRS and CDR2 YFSETQ. The CDR3 DNA follows: TGCGCCAGCAGCTTGGACGATGTAATGAACACTGAAGCTTTCTTT. Translating gives CASSLDDVMNTEAFF.

The rearrangement links TRBV4-3 to TRBJ2-6, with a possible D match to TRBD2 (5 bases). Germline CDR1 is LGHNA and CDR2 is YSLEER. The CDR3 consists of 13 residues. The V and J ends lost 0 bases and 15 bases respectively, with 12 bases between them. This chain's CDR3 is CASSQDRDPALTF. The CDR3 DNA reads TGCGCCAGCAGCCAAGATCGGGATCCGGCCCTGACTTTC.

In its sample, this clonotype was seen many times. The chain carries TRBV20-1 and TRBJ1-6, with TRBD1 matching 9 bases. Germline V gene lookup returns CDR1 DFQATT and CDR2 SNEGSKA (reference sequence). The CDR3 has 16 amino acids. V lost 5 bases to trimming and J lost 7 bases; unmatched junction nucleotides: 12. The CDR3 reads CSAQFPTGTGNSPLHF. CDR3 coding DNA: TGCAGTGCTCAATTCCCAACCGGGACAGGGAATTCACCCCTCCACTTT.

This clonotype came up a few times. The rearrangement joins TRBV4-3 to TRBJ2-3, with D possibly TRBD1 on 6 matching bases. There are 19 residues in the CDR3. The germline CDR1 and CDR2 sequences are LGHNA and YSLEER. V was pared by 0 bases and J by 1 base, with 20 bases between. This chain's CDR3 is CASSQDTGIAYSGTDTQYF. CDR3 nucleotides: TGCGCCAGCAGCCAAGATACAGGGATAGCATACTCGGGCACAGATACGCAGTATTTT.

This clonotype has at least ten counts. The genes are TRBV12-3 or TRBV12-4 and TRBJ1-1, with a tentative D call TRBD1 (5 bases). Trimming took off 6 bases at V and 0 bases at J, with 11 bases between the two ends. The CDR3 consists of 14 residues. The DNA for the CDR3 is TGTGCCAGCAGGCCGGGACCGTTGAACACTGAAGCTTTCTTT. Encoded protein: CASRPGPLNTEAFF.

V usage is TRBV7-2 and J usage is TRBJ2-3; weak D call: TRBD2 (5 bases). V lost 5 bases and J lost 12, with 9 bases in between. Looked up from germline, CDR1 is SGHTA and CDR2 is FQGNSA. This CDR3 contains 10 residues. CDR3 loop: CASSRRGQYF. The CDR3 region has the DNA TGTGCCAGCAGCCGCCGGGGACAGTATTTT.

The chain is built from TRBV7-6 and TRBJ1-4; D gene ambiguous. Germline V gene sequence: CDR1 SGHVS, CDR2 FNYEAQ. There are 15 residues in the CDR3. V was pared by 6 bases and J by 7 bases, with 18 bases between. The CDR3 region is CASSPGPGFSEKLFF. DNA of the CDR3: TGTGCCAGCAGTCCAGGTCCGGGGTTCTCTGAAAAACTGTTTTTT.

This clonotype was counted between two and nine times. This sequence joins TRBV7-2 and TRBJ1-1; no firm D call. The CDR3 is 15 amino acids. Germline V lookup: CDR1 SGHTA, CDR2 FQGNSA. V shed 4 bases and J shed 1 base, with 13 bases lying between them. CDR3 sequence reads: CASSSRPFWNTEAFF. CDR3 coding DNA: TGTGCCAGCAGCTCCCGTCCTTTCTGGAACACTGAAGCTTTCTTT.

This clonotype has at least ten counts. This chain joins TRBV28 and TRBJ1-3; D possibly corresponds to TRBD1 (5 bases). Trimming removed 9 bases from V and 0 bases from J, with 12 bases in between. The germline V gene encodes CDR1 MDHEN and CDR2 SYDVKM. This CDR3 region has 14 residues. The CDR3 nucleotides read TGTGCCAGTCGAACGGACACCTCTGGAAACACCATATATTTT. It codes for CASRTDTSGNTIYF.

Many counts were recorded for this clonotype. This chain connects TRBV4-3 to TRBJ1-1; D possibly corresponds to TRBD1 (5 bases). V was pared by 0 bases and J by 11 bases, with 16 bases between. The CDR3 spans 14 residues. From germline, CDR1 is LGHNA and CDR2 YSLEER. CDR3 sequence: CASSQDSREVVAFF. The CDR3 DNA reads as TGCGCCAGCAGCCAAGATAGCAGGGAAGTAGTGGCTTTCTTT.

This clonotype appeared many times. The rearrangement joins TRBV6-2 or TRBV6-3 to TRBJ2-7, with 7 bases that match TRBD2. Germline CDR1 MNHEY, CDR2 SVGEGT. The CDR3 loop spans 17 amino acids. After removal of 0 bases from V and 1 base from J, the junction contained 9 bases not matched to a gene. The CDR3 loop is CASSYSSRDYPSYEQYF. In nucleotides, the CDR3 is TGTGCCAGCAGTTACTCGAGCCGGGACTACCCGTCCTACGAGCAGTACTTC.

This clonotype has at least ten counts. V is TRBV7-9 and J is TRBJ2-3; 12 positions match TRBD2. The length of the CDR3 is 16 residues. The V segment lost 2 bases and the J segment 4 bases; nucleotides outside the gene matches: 4. Germline loops: CDR1 SEHNR, CDR2 FQNEAQ (reference sequence). Here the CDR3 reads CASSLLAGGLADTQYF. The DNA for the CDR3 is TGTGCCAGCAGCTTACTAGCGGGAGGGCTCGCAGATACGCAGTATTTT.

In this sample, this clonotype turned up a few times. V usage is TRBV2 and J usage is TRBJ2-2; TRBD2 matches 8 bases. The CDR3 totals 16 residues. V dropped 2 bases and J dropped 4; count of bases not matched to a gene: 6. Germline loops: CDR1 SNHLY, CDR2 FYNNEI. The CDR3 protein is CASSELAGGPTGELFF. For the CDR3, the DNA is TGTGCCAGCAGTGAATTGGCGGGGGGCCCCACCGGGGAGCTGTTTTTT.

This clonotype has just a few counts. The chain recombines TRBV10-3 with TRBJ2-2, with D maybe TRBD1 (6 bases). The V and J ends lost 5 bases and 6 bases respectively, with 13 bases between them. The CDR3 covers 14 residues. Germline V gene sequence: CDR1 ENHRY, CDR2 SYGVKD. CDR3 in DNA: TGTGCCATCAGTACTACAGGGCATTCCGGGGAGCTGTTTTTT. Protein sequence: CAISTTGHSGELFF.

This clonotype appeared many times. For the CDR3, the DNA is TGTGCCAGCAGTTACGCGAGCGACGAGCAGTTCTTC. It yields the protein CASSYASDEQFF. The chain couples TRBV6-2 or TRBV6-3 to TRBJ2-1; D is unresolved. This CDR3 region has 12 residues. Trimming shortened V by 2 bases and J by 10 bases, and 9 bases separated the two germline ends. The germline V gene encodes CDR1 MNHEY and CDR2 SVGEGT.

This chain links TRBV4-3 with TRBJ1-6, with 7 positions matching TRBD1. This CDR3 is 14 amino acids long. CDR1 and CDR2 from the germline V gene are LGHNA and YSLEER. Trimming removed 5 bases from V and 10 bases from J; junction bases left unmatched: 8. CDR3: CASSVQGSGSPLHF. CDR3 sequence (DNA): TGCGCCAGCAGCGTACAGGGGAGCGGATCACCCCTCCACTTT.

This clonotype has just a few counts. One end of the junction does not line up with germline, which may come from a read error. The genes are TRBV11-2 and TRBJ1-6, with 7 bases lining up with TRBD1. CDR1 and CDR2 (germline): SGHAT, FQNNGV. This CDR3 has 17 residues. CDR3 protein: CAGSFRDSPTYNSPLHF. The CDR3 nucleotides read TGTGCCGGCAGCTTCCGGGACAGTCCCACCTATAATTCACCCCTCCACTTT. Complete variable domain (other parts from reference TRBV11-2 and TRBJ1-6): EAGVAQSPRYKIIEKRQSVAFWCNPISGHATLYWYQQILGQGPKLLIQFQNNGVVDDSQLPKDRFSAERLKGVDSTLKIQPAKLEDSAVYLCAGSFRDSPTYNSPLHFGNGTRLTVT.

The chain joins TRBV14 to TRBJ1-1; a weak D match, TRBD1 (5 bases). The CDR3 is 13 amino acids. Germline V gene sequence: CDR1 SGHDN, CDR2 FVKESK. Trimming removed 1 base at V and 4 bases at J, with 7 bases between. The CDR3 sequence: CASSQARVTEAFF. The CDR3, as DNA: TGTGCCAGCAGCCAAGCCAGGGTCACTGAAGCTTTCTTT. The full variable domain, in which reference TRBV14 and TRBJ1-1 provide the parts outside the CDR3, is EAGVTQFPSHSVIEKGQTVTLRCDPISGHDNLYWYRRVMGKEIKFLLHFVKESKQDESGMPNNRFLAERTGGTYSTLKVQPAELEDSGVYFCASSQARVTEAFFGQGTRLTVV.

This clonotype was picked up many times. The chain recombines TRBV7-9 with TRBJ2-7; 7 positions match TRBD1. Germline V gives CDR1 SEHNR, CDR2 FQNEAQ (reference sequence). The CDR3 extends over 14 amino acids. With 5 bases clipped from V and 2 bases from J, the junction kept 6 bases outside the gene matches. The CDR3 DNA sequence: TGTGCCAGCAGCCCACCGGGACAGCCCTACGAGCAGTACTTC. Translation gives CASSPPGQPYEQYF.

This clonotype was counted many times. V is TRBV12-3 or TRBV12-4 and J is TRBJ1-6, with 7 bases fitting TRBD1. J was trimmed by 10 bases and V by 3 bases; bases with no gene match: 9. The CDR3 is made up of 15 amino acids. The CDR3 nucleotides are TGTGCCAGCAGTTTGGGGCAGGGGGGGAACTCACCCCTCCACTTT. This translates into CASSLGQGGNSPLHF.

This clonotype was recorded once. The V and J genes are TRBV3-1 and TRBJ1-1; D is undetermined. The germline V gene has CDR1 LGHDT and CDR2 YNNKEL (reference sequence). The CDR3 is 15 residues long. Trimming took off 4 bases at V and 5 bases at J, with 17 bases between the two ends. In nucleotides, the CDR3 is TGTGCCAGCAGCCTAGACTGGGTTTCGGGGACTGAAGCTTTCTTT. Translating it yields CASSLDWVSGTEAFF.

Ten or more counts support this clonotype. This chain connects TRBV7-9 to TRBJ2-7; 9 nucleotides match TRBD1. Unmatched junction bases numbered 9, after V lost 3 bases and J lost 3 bases. Looked up from germline, CDR1 is SEHNR and CDR2 is FQNEAQ (reference sequence). The CDR3 has 16 residues. CDR3 loop: CASSFRPGQGIYEQYF. The CDR3 DNA follows: TGTGCCAGCAGCTTCAGACCGGGACAGGGAATCTACGAGCAGTACTTC.

The gene calls are TRBV9 and TRBJ2-5; no clear D. V lost 3 bases to trimming and J lost 0 bases, with 9 bases between them. This CDR3 is built from 14 residues. Germline V gene lookup returns CDR1 SGDLS and CDR2 YYNGEE. The CDR3 coding sequence is TGTGCCAGCAGCGCAGTGGGGAACCAAGAGACCCAGTACTTC. Translating gives CASSAVGNQETQYF.

The chain employs TRBV12-3 or TRBV12-4 and TRBJ2-7; D gene ambiguous. The V gene lost 3 bases and the J gene lost 4 bases, with 10 bases spanning the gap. This CDR3 contains 13 residues. The CDR3 region is CASSFSLAYEQYF. DNA of the CDR3: TGTGCCAGCAGTTTTTCCCTCGCATACGAGCAGTACTTC.

In this sample, this clonotype turned up a few times. The genes are TRBV27 and TRBJ2-3; 10 nucleotides align to TRBD1. CDR1 is MNHEY and CDR2 is SMNVEV in the germline V gene (reference sequence). V lost 6 bases to trimming and J lost 3 bases; unmatched junction nucleotides: 6. The CDR3 runs to 15 residues. The CDR3, as DNA: TGTGCCAGCAGCCGGTGGGACAGGGGTACAGATACGCAGTATTTT. Residues: CASSRWDRGTDTQYF.

The table lists this clonotype with a few counts. A much larger clone is a single base away; this may be a read error. The CDR3 coding sequence is TGTGCCAGCAGCCCGGGGCGGGACAGGAGGTACACTGAAGCTTCCTTT. Translation gives CASSPGRDRRYTEASF. V and J are TRBV7-6 and TRBJ1-1, with 8 bases fitting TRBD1. The CDR3 length is 16 residues. Looked up from germline, CDR1 is SGHVS and CDR2 is FNYEAQ. Supplemented by reference TRBV7-6 and TRBJ1-1, the full variable domain reads GAGVSQSPRYKVTKRGQDVALRCDPISGHVSLYWYRQALGQGPEFLTYFNYEAQQDKSGLPNDRFSAERPEGSISTLTIQRTEQRDSAMYRCASSPGRDRRYTEASFGQGTRLTVV.